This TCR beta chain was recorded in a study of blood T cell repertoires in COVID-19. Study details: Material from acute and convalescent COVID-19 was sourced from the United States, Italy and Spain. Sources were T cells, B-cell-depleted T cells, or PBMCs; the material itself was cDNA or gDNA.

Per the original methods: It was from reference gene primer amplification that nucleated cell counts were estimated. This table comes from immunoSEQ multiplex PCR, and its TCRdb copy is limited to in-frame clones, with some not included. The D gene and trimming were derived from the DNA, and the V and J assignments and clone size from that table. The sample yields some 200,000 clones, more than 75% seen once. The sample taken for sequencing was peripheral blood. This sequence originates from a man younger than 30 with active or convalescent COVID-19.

The CDR3 nucleotides are TGTGCCAGCTCACCACCGGACGGGGGTCCTACTGAGCAGTACTTC. This sequence encodes CASSPPDGGPTEQYF. This chain uses TRBV18 with TRBJ2-7; D is possibly TRBD2 (6 bases). Germline V lookup: CDR1 KGHSH, CDR2 LQKENI. The CDR3 contains 15 residues. The V gene lost 0 bases and the J gene lost 7 bases, with 16 bases spanning the gap. Based on the CDR3 plus reference TRBV18 and TRBJ2-7, the full variable domain is NAGVMQNPRHLVRRRGQEARLRCSPMKGHSHVYWYRQLPEEGLKFMVYLQKENIIDESGMPKERFSAEFPKEGPSILRIQQVVRGDSAAYFCASSPPDGGPTEQYFGPGTRLTVT.